The rows below give T cell receptor beta chains drawn from one sample of a study of shared clonotypes between healthy human individuals. Clones were read by immunoSEQ multiplex PCR, and TCRdb kept only the in-frame ones, dropping some. Found here are 650,000 to 700,000 clones, around 91% of them singletons; the top ten hold around a third. Specimen: memory CD8+ T cells from PBMCs. These receptors all come from a man younger than 35 in good health. Some clones in this sample may be carry-over from other donors' samples. CDR3s include the opening cysteine and the closing phenylalanine or tryptophan. A D gene is named only where the DNA matches it firmly. The size entry is marked missing in some rows and otherwise reads once, few, many or a size class.

CDR3nt: TGTGCCAGCAGCCCTATAGCGGGAGTGGGCACAGATACGCAGTATTTT
CDR3aa: CASSPIAGVGTDTQYF
v_gene: TRBV7-6
len: 16
j_gene: TRBJ2-3
abundance: -
d_gene: TRBD2

CDR3nt: TGTGCCAGCAGCTTCGGGACGTCCTATGGCTACACCTTC
CDR3aa: CASSFGTSYGYTF
v_gene: TRBV5-6
len: 13
j_gene: TRBJ1-2
abundance: -
d_gene: -

CDR3nt: TGTGCCAGCAGCCCAGGCCCCCCGGGTGGCAATCAGCCCCAGCATTTT
CDR3aa: CASSPGPPGGNQPQHF
v_gene: TRBV9
len: 16
j_gene: TRBJ1-5
abundance: -
d_gene: -

CDR3nt: TGTGCCAGCACAGACGGGAACATTCAGTACTTC
CDR3aa: CASTDGNIQYF
v_gene: TRBV6-1
len: 11
j_gene: TRBJ2-4
abundance: -
d_gene: -

CDR3nt: TGTGCCAGCAGGCTTATCCGGGACAGGGGAAATCCTGAAGCTTTCTTT
CDR3aa: CASRLIRDRGNPEAFF
v_gene: TRBV28
len: 16
j_gene: TRBJ1-1
abundance: -
d_gene: TRBD1

CDR3nt: TGTGCCAGCAGCTTAGTAGGGACTAGCGAGTACGAGCAGTACTTC
CDR3aa: CASSLVGTSEYEQYF
v_gene: TRBV7-9
len: 15
j_gene: TRBJ2-7
abundance: -
d_gene: TRBD2

CDR3nt: TGTGCCAGCAGCTTACAGGGTTGGAGTAATGAAAAACTGTTTTTT
CDR3aa: CASSLQGWSNEKLFF
v_gene: TRBV7-9
len: 15
j_gene: TRBJ1-4
abundance: -
d_gene: -

CDR3nt: TGTGCCAGCAGCTTGGGAGGGAGGGTCCTCTCCTACAATGAGCAGTTCTTC
CDR3aa: CASSLGGRVLSYNEQFF
v_gene: TRBV5-5
len: 17
j_gene: TRBJ2-1
abundance: -
d_gene: TRBD2

CDR3nt: TGTGCCAGCAGTTTCCGACTAGCGGGAGGGGGGCTAAACCAAGAGACCCAGTACTTC
CDR3aa: CASSFRLAGGGLNQETQYF
v_gene: TRBV28
len: 19
j_gene: TRBJ2-5
abundance: -
d_gene: TRBD2

CDR3nt: TGTGCCAGCAGCCTCAGGGGGGTAGGCACCGGGGAGCTGTTTTTT
CDR3aa: CASSLRGVGTGELFF
v_gene: TRBV11-2
len: 15
j_gene: TRBJ2-2
abundance: -
d_gene: -

CDR3nt: TGCGCCAGCAGTGGGGACCCTGAGCAGTTCTTC
CDR3aa: CASSGDPEQFF
v_gene: TRBV10-2
len: 11
j_gene: TRBJ2-1
abundance: -
d_gene: -

CDR3nt: TGTGCCAGCAGTGAAGAAGGGGCTCAGCCCCAGCATTTT
CDR3aa: CASSEEGAQPQHF
v_gene: TRBV6-4
len: 13
j_gene: TRBJ1-5
abundance: many
d_gene: -

CDR3nt: TGCGCCAGCAGCCAAGATTGGCGGCTCACAGATACGCAGTATTTT
CDR3aa: CASSQDWRLTDTQYF
v_gene: TRBV4-3
len: 15
j_gene: TRBJ2-3
abundance: -
d_gene: -

CDR3nt: TGTGCCAGCAGTCCCTTCAGGGGTGCCTACGAGCAGTACTTC
CDR3aa: CASSPFRGAYEQYF
v_gene: TRBV27
len: 14
j_gene: TRBJ2-7
abundance: -
d_gene: -

CDR3nt: TGCAGCGTTGAGCGCAGGTTCTATGGCTACACCTTC
CDR3aa: CSVERRFYGYTF
v_gene: TRBV29-1
len: 12
j_gene: TRBJ1-2
abundance: -
d_gene: -

CDR3nt: TGTGCCAGCAGTGAAGGACAGGGAATCTACAATGAGCAGTTCTTC
CDR3aa: CASSEGQGIYNEQFF
v_gene: TRBV6-1
len: 15
j_gene: TRBJ2-1
abundance: -
d_gene: TRBD1

CDR3nt: TGCAGCGTTGAAAAAACAGGGCTCGGCTATGGCTACACCTTC
CDR3aa: CSVEKTGLGYGYTF
v_gene: TRBV29-1
len: 14
j_gene: TRBJ1-2
abundance: -
d_gene: -

CDR3nt: TGTGCCAGTACCCTACGGGGGACAGTCTATGTCTTTAATGAAAAACTGTTTTTT
CDR3aa: CASTLRGTVYVFNEKLFF
v_gene: TRBV19
len: 18
j_gene: TRBJ1-4
abundance: -
d_gene: TRBD1

CDR3nt: TGTGCCAGCAGCTTAGGGTGGGTCGATGAAGCTTTCTTT
CDR3aa: CASSLGWVDEAFF
v_gene: TRBV7-9
len: 13
j_gene: TRBJ1-1
abundance: once
d_gene: -

CDR3nt: TGTGCCAGCAGCCAATCTGAGTGGGCCGGGGAGCTGTTTTTT
CDR3aa: CASSQSEWAGELFF
v_gene: TRBV16
len: 14
j_gene: TRBJ2-2
abundance: -
d_gene: -

CDR3nt: TGTGCCAGTAGTATCCCACGGCGGGACCCCTACAATGAGCAGTTCTTC
CDR3aa: CASSIPRRDPYNEQFF
v_gene: TRBV19
len: 16
j_gene: TRBJ2-1
abundance: -
d_gene: -

CDR3nt: TGTGCCATAGCGGACAGGAACTCTGGAAACACCATATATTTT
CDR3aa: CAIADRNSGNTIYF
v_gene: TRBV19
len: 14
j_gene: TRBJ1-3
abundance: -
d_gene: TRBD1